This paragraph reports one TCR beta chain. This specimen belongs to a study of cytomegalovirus exposure and HLA in healthy donors. Trimming shortened V by 0 bases and J by 5 bases, and 16 bases separated the two germline ends. The germline gives CDR1 MGHRA, CDR2 YSYEKL. The CDR3 contains 17 residues. Here immunoSEQ multiplex PCR was the method, and the copy in TCRdb shows in-frame clones only, minus some. The sample contains hundreds of thousands of clones, about 90% of which appear only once. V is TRBV4-1 and J is TRBJ2-2, with D perhaps TRBD1 (5 bases). This TCR came from a man aged 18-30 years in good health and CMV-seropositive. Specimen: PBMCs. CDR3 bases: TGCGCCAGCAGCCAAGAAAGGGGCATAGAACGGACCGGGGAGCTGTTTTTT. Its translation is CASSQERGIERTGELFF.